A selection of T cell receptor beta chains follows, all from one sample in a study of T cell repertoires in cytomegalovirus infection. TCRdb used MiXCR to reprocess the reads, holding one entry per CDR3 protein. The sample has 290,000 or so distinct CDR3 sequences; over 20% are singletons. The sequenced material came from PBMCs. Receptor source: a human donor in good health (CMV status not recorded). Some clones in this sample may be carry-over from other donors' samples. Each CDR3 is given with its conserved first and last residue. D genes are given only for firm matches. The size field is filled for only some rows; it gives once, few, many or a size class.

>TRBV6-2/TRBV6-3|TRBJ2-1|TRBD2|many
TGTGCCACAGCAGAATCTAGCGGGAGCAATGAGCAGTTCTTC
CATAESSGSNEQFF
>TRBV7-3|TRBJ2-1|-|few
TGTGCCAGCAGCCTGGACATCTACAATGAGCAGTTCTTC
CASSLDIYNEQFF
>TRBV2|TRBJ2-1|-|-
TGTGCCAGCAGTGAGGCAGAACTAGATTTCTACAATGAGCAGTTCTTC
CASSEAELDFYNEQFF
>TRBV20-1|TRBJ1-1|-|few
TGCAGTGCCGCAATAGGGACCAGGAACACTGAAGCTTTCTTT
CSAAIGTRNTEAFF
>TRBV18|TRBJ2-3|-|-
TGTGCCAGCTCACCGCTGGGACCAGACACAGATACGCAGTATTTT
CASSPLGPDTDTQYF
>TRBV7-2|TRBJ2-4|-|many
TGTGCCAGCACTCCGAGGTCCCCCCCCAACATTCAGTACTTC
CASTPRSPPNIQYF
>TRBV29-1|TRBJ2-7|-|-
TGCAGCGTTGCCTCCGTGCCAGGCAACTCCTACGAGCAGTACTTC
CSVASVPGNSYEQYF
>TRBV9|TRBJ2-1|TRBD1|few
TGTGCCAGCAGCGTAGTCTCCGGGACAGGGGGTTCCTACAATGAGCAGTTCTTC
CASSVVSGTGGSYNEQFF
>TRBV7-2|TRBJ1-4|-|many
TGTGCCAGCAGCTTAGCGGGGGCACATGCAACTAATGAAAAACTGTTTTTT
CASSLAGAHATNEKLFF
>TRBV20-1|TRBJ2-2|-|-
TGCAGTGCTAGCAGTGGAGACACCGGGGAGCTGTTTTTT
CSASSGDTGELFF
>TRBV5-1|TRBJ1-1|-|-
TGCGCCAGCAGCTTGGTGCGGGGGCGGACTGAAGCTTTCTTT
CASSLVRGRTEAFF
>TRBV24-1|TRBJ1-2|-|-
TGTGCCACCAGGGCGGGGGACGACTATGGCTACACCTTC
CATRAGDDYGYTF
>TRBV6-2/TRBV6-3|TRBJ2-7|-|-
TGTGCCAGCCTCCGTATGGGGGGCGCAGAGCAGTACTTC
CASLRMGGAEQYF
>TRBV5-1|TRBJ2-3|TRBD2|-
TGCGCCAGCAGCTCGGGACTAGCGGCACAGAGGGCGCAGTATTTT
CASSSGLAAQRAQYF
>TRBV7-2|TRBJ2-3|-|many
TGTGCCAGCAGCTCCGGTCGGGGCACAGATACGCAGTATTTT
CASSSGRGTDTQYF
>TRBV12-3/TRBV12-4|TRBJ2-1|TRBD2|-
TGTGCCAGCAGTTTAAGACTAGCGGGAAGGGTATCCTACAATGAGCAGTTCTTC
CASSLRLAGRVSYNEQFF
>TRBV2|TRBJ1-5|TRBD1|few
TGTGCCAGCAGCAAGACAGGGCCGATTCAGCCCCAGCATTTT
CASSKTGPIQPQHF
>TRBV7-2|TRBJ2-5|TRBD1|many
TGTGCCAGCAGCTTCGGACAGGGGCAAGAGACCCAGTACTTC
CASSFGQGQETQYF
>TRBV7-3|TRBJ2-2|-|few
TGTGCCAGCCACCCCAGCAGGGGCACCGGGGAGCTGTTTTTT
CASHPSRGTGELFF
>TRBV5-4|TRBJ1-3|TRBD1|-
TGTGCCAGCAGCTCCTCGACAGGGATTCAACTAGGAAACACCATATATTTT
CASSSSTGIQLGNTIYF
>TRBV11-2|TRBJ1-5|-|many
TGTGCCAGCAGCTTAGATGTCCCTCAGCCCCAGCATTTT
CASSLDVPQPQHF
>TRBV28|TRBJ2-2|TRBD1|few
TGTGGTAGCTCACCAGGGGGCCCCGGGGAGCTGTTTTTT
CGSSPGGPGELFF
>TRBV6-1|TRBJ2-2|TRBD2|many
TGTGCCAGCAGTGAAGCGCGACCTAGCGGGAGGAGCACCGGGGAGCTGTTTTTT
CASSEARPSGRSTGELFF
>TRBV7-2|TRBJ2-5|-|many
TGTGCCAGCAGCCCCGGACAGCAAGAGACCCAGTACTTC
CASSPGQQETQYF
>TRBV14|TRBJ1-4|-|few
TGTGCCAGCAGCCTCCGGAGCGGGGGGTCTAATGAAAAACTGTTTTTT
CASSLRSGGSNEKLFF
>TRBV30|TRBJ1-5|-|few
TGTGCCTGGACTGGAGATAGCAATCAGCCCCAGCATTTT
CAWTGDSNQPQHF
>TRBV7-8|TRBJ1-1|TRBD1|many
TGTGCCAGCAGCTTCCTTCGGACAGGGGGAACTGAAGCTTTCTTT
CASSFLRTGGTEAFF
>TRBV28|TRBJ2-3|-|-
TGTGCCAGCAACCCAAGGGGAACTAGCACAGATACGCAGTATTTT
CASNPRGTSTDTQYF
>TRBV7-9|TRBJ1-1|-|-
TGTGCCAGCAGCTTACATGATAACACTGAAGCTTTCTTT
CASSLHDNTEAFF
>TRBV7-2|TRBJ1-1|-|many
TGTGCCAGCAGCCCCAAGACACTTTCTCCTGAAGCTTTCTTT
CASSPKTLSPEAFF
>TRBV28|TRBJ2-1|-|-
TGTGCCAGCAGTCCCCCTTACCAGGGCTCCTACAATGAGCAGTTCTTC
CASSPPYQGSYNEQFF
>TRBV20-1|TRBJ2-6|TRBD1|-
TGCAGTGCTAGAGGGACAGGGCTTCCCTCTGGGGCCAACGTCCTGACTTTC
CSARGTGLPSGANVLTF
>TRBV10-3|TRBJ2-7|TRBD1|-
TGTGCCACCTCCCCGGGACAGGGTAACTCCTACGAGCAGTACTTC
CATSPGQGNSYEQYF
>TRBV6-2/TRBV6-3|TRBJ2-5|-|few
TGTGCCAGCAGTTACTCGAGGGTTAGACAAGAGACCCAGTACTTC
CASSYSRVRQETQYF
>TRBV5-1|TRBJ2-3|TRBD1|few
TGCGCCAGCAGCTCCGGACAGGGACCAGATACGCAGTATTTT
CASSSGQGPDTQYF
>TRBV11-2|TRBJ1-2|-|few
TGTGCCAGCAGGCGGGCCTCAGGGAACTATGGCTACACCTTC
CASRRASGNYGYTF
>TRBV7-2|TRBJ2-7|-|many
TGTGCCAGCAGCTCAGGGGTCATGCCCTACGAGCAGTACTTC
CASSSGVMPYEQYF
>TRBV27|TRBJ2-5|-|few
TGTGCCAGCAGTATCTACGGGCCCCAGGAGACCCAGTACTTC
CASSIYGPQETQYF
>TRBV11-2|TRBJ2-5|-|few
TGTGCCAGCAGCTTAGATTGGGACCGAGCGGAGACCCAGTACTTC
CASSLDWDRAETQYF
>TRBV15|TRBJ1-1|-|-
TGTGCCACCAGCAGAGCGGTGGGTGACACTGAAGCTTTCTTT
CATSRAVGDTEAFF
>TRBV7-2|TRBJ2-7|TRBD1|many
TGTGCCAGCAGCCACCCCGACAGGGGGCATTACGAGCAGTACTTC
CASSHPDRGHYEQYF
>TRBV29-1|TRBJ2-1|TRBD2|-
TGCAGCGCGGGACTAGCAGGAGGGGGGCAGTTCTTC
CSAGLAGGGQFF
>TRBV29-1|TRBJ1-4|-|-
TGCAGCGTTGGGTGGGCCTCTGAAAAACTGTTTTTT
CSVGWASEKLFF
>TRBV29-1|TRBJ1-1|-|-
TGCAGCGTTGAAGAGTGGACGACAGCGAACACTGAAGCTTTCTTT
CSVEEWTTANTEAFF
>TRBV20-1|TRBJ2-3|TRBD2|-
TGCAGTGCTACCAGCGGGAGGACTAGCACAGATACGCAGTATTTT
CSATSGRTSTDTQYF
>TRBV6-2/TRBV6-3|TRBJ2-1|-|-
TGTGCCAGCAGTTACTCGAAGACGGGTTCCTACAATGAGCAGTTCTTC
CASSYSKTGSYNEQFF
>TRBV7-2|TRBJ2-4|-|many
TGTGCCAGCAGCTTGCCCGGGGTAGACATTCAGTACTTC
CASSLPGVDIQYF
>TRBV6-1|TRBJ2-1|-|few
TGTGCCAGCAGTGAAAGTCTCCCTCGACGGCAGTTCTTC
CASSESLPRRQFF
>TRBV7-6|TRBJ2-2|TRBD1|few
TGTGCCAGCAGCTTGGACAGGGGTTCCGTGCGGGGCACCGGGGAGCTGTTTTTT
CASSLDRGSVRGTGELFF
>TRBV7-2|TRBJ2-7|TRBD2|many
TGTGCCAGCAGCTTAAGTCTAGCGGCCCGAAGTTTCTCCTACGAGCAGTACTTC
CASSLSLAARSFSYEQYF
>TRBV7-6|TRBJ2-1|-|many
TGTGCCAGCAGCTTACTAGGACCCCCCTACAATGAGCAGTTCTTC
CASSLLGPPYNEQFF
>TRBV11-2|TRBJ1-5|TRBD1|few
TGTGCCAGCAGCCTACCGTGGGACAGCCACAATCAGCCCCAGCATTTT
CASSLPWDSHNQPQHF
>TRBV7-2|TRBJ2-1|-|many
TGTGCCAGCAGCTTAGCCCTAGGGAGGCACGGTGAGCAGTTCTTC
CASSLALGRHGEQFF
>TRBV6-6|TRBJ2-7|-|-
TGTGCCAGCAGGCCCGGGCAGGGACGACACGAGCAGTACTTC
CASRPGQGRHEQYF
>TRBV11-2|TRBJ1-2|-|-
TGTGCCAGCAGCTCCCCAATATCGACAGCCGCGAACTATGGCTACACCTTC
CASSSPISTAANYGYTF
>TRBV6-1|TRBJ2-1|-|many
TGTGCCAGCTATTCCGGGACCGTCATCTACAATGAGCAGTTCTTC
CASYSGTVIYNEQFF
>TRBV7-9|TRBJ2-7|TRBD1|few
TGTGCCAGCAGCTCAAGTCCCGGGACAGGGGGCTTCAGCTCCTACGAGCAGTACTTC
CASSSSPGTGGFSSYEQYF
>TRBV24-1|TRBJ2-3|-|-
TGTGCCACCAGTGATTTCCAGGGCCGCACAGATACGCAGTATTTT
CATSDFQGRTDTQYF
>TRBV7-2|TRBJ2-1|-|few
TGTGCCAGCAGCCCACTCGGGGAGCAGTTCTTC
CASSPLGEQFF
>TRBV20-1|TRBJ2-5|TRBD1|few
TGCAGTGCAACGACAGGGGAGGTGGAGACCCAGTACTTC
CSATTGEVETQYF